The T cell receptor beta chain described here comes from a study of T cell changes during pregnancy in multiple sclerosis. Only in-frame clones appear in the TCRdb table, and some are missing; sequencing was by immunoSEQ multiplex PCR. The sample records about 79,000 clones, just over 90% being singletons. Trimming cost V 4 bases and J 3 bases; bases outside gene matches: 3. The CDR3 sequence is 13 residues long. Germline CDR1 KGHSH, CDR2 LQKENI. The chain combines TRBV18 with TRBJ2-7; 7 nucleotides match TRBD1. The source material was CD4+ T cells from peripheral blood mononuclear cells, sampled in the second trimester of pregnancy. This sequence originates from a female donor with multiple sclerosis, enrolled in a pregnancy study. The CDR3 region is CASSQGANYEQYF. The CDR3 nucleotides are TGTGCCAGCTCACAGGGGGCGAACTACGAGCAGTACTTC. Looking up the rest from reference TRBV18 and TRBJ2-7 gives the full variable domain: NAGVMQNPRHLVRRRGQEARLRCSPMKGHSHVYWYRQLPEEGLKFMVYLQKENIIDESGMPKERFSAEFPKEGPSILRIQQVVRGDSAAYFCASSQGANYEQYFGPGTRLTVT.